The clone carrying this T cell receptor (beta chain) was detected a few times. Its antigen is currently unknown. The CDR3 end shows no conserved phenylalanine or tryptophan, and so a read error is likely. The data originate from a study of regulatory T cells in long-lasting Graves disease. Trimming removed 4 bases from V and 1 base from J; junction bases left unmatched: 5. The CDR3 consists of 15 residues. CDR1 SGHRS and CDR2 YFSETQ come from the germline V gene. Time point indicated: newly diagnosed GD, antithyroid drugs for less than 3 months. The TCR library was made from RNA extracted from PBMCs. Libraries of TCR beta came from iRepertoire HTBI primers plus Arm-PCR of CDR3 regions. Each CDR3 protein is one row after TCRdb ran MiXCR on the multiplex PCR reads. The table shows about 540,000 distinct CDR3 sequences, with about 14% occurring only once. Study-level findings and limits: The study found lower TCR diversity in persistent Graves' patients than in newly diagnosed ones.

This same sample was also part of a study on T cells in Graves' hyperthyroidism and ophthalmopathy. That study reports: Patients with ophthalmopathy were separated from those with stable hyperthyroidism by a 13 V-J model. Ophthalmopathy got predicted by the model a median about 6.5 months before its onset.

Sample: peripheral blood mononuclear cells (PBMCs), taken at new diagnosis, from a patient treated with antithyroid drugs. The sequence came from a man aged 30-40 years with Graves disease. V is TRBV5-1 and J is TRBJ1-3; 7 bases match TRBD1. This CDR3 reads CASSRGDSSGNTIYL. The CDR3 nucleotides are TGCGCCAGCAGCCGCGGGGACAGTTCTGGAAACACCATATATCTT.